What follows are 10 T cell receptor beta chains derived from one specimen sequenced in a study of cytomegalovirus exposure and HLA in healthy donors. PCR employed 60 Vbeta and 13 Jbeta primers. Some clones are missing from TCRdb's copy, which holds only in-frame ones; the method was immunoSEQ multiplex PCR. The sample contains about 140,000 clones, about 80% of which appear only once. Input material: PBMCs. The receptors were gathered from a middle-aged woman in good health and CMV-seronegative.

The J gene is TRBJ1-2, the V gene TRBV2, with D possibly matching TRBD1 (5 bases). V was clipped by 7 bases and J by 7 bases, with 16 bases between them. CDR3 length: 13 residues. Germline V lookup: CDR1 SNHLY, CDR2 FYNNEI. DNA of the CDR3: TGTGCCAGCATCTGGGGCACTGAAGGTGGCTACACCTTC. Amino acid sequence: CASIWGTEGGYTF.

The V gene is TRBV28, the J gene TRBJ2-5; D may be TRBD1 (6 bases). Germline loops: CDR1 MDHEN, CDR2 SYDVKM. The V end was cut by 3 bases, the J end by 6 bases, with 17 bases between. This CDR3 is built from 15 residues. CDR3 region: CASSLWSGGLKTQYF. CDR3 coding DNA: TGTGCCAGCAGTTTGTGGTCTGGGGGCCTGAAGACCCAGTACTTC. Looking up the rest from reference TRBV28 and TRBJ2-5 gives the full variable domain: DVKVTQSSRYLVKRTGEKVFLECVQDMDHENMFWYRQDPGLGLRLIYFSYDVKMKEKGDIPEGYSVSREKKERFSLILESASTNQTSMYLCASSLWSGGLKTQYFGPGTRLLVL.

The chain uses TRBV4-3 and TRBJ2-1; D perhaps matches TRBD2 (5 bases). The germline V gene encodes CDR1 LGHNA and CDR2 YSLEER. This CDR3 comprises 13 residues. V lost 4 bases and J 5 bases, leaving 9 bases between the germline ends. In nucleotides, the CDR3 is TGCGCCAGCAGCCTTGGACTCCACAATGAGCAGTTCTTC. This sequence encodes CASSLGLHNEQFF.

This chain uses TRBV5-6 with TRBJ1-2; possible D gene TRBD1, 5 bases. Germline V gives CDR1 SGHDT, CDR2 YYEEEE. The CDR3 contains 14 residues. Trimming left V 1 base short and J 0 bases short, with 7 bases between. In nucleotides, the CDR3 is TGTGCCAGCAGCTTGAGGGACTCTAACTATGGCTACACCTTC. This encodes CASSLRDSNYGYTF.

The chain couples TRBV4-3 to TRBJ1-3; 8 nucleotides agree with TRBD1. Per the germline V gene, CDR1 is LGHNA and CDR2 is YSLEER. V lost 0 bases to trimming and J lost 4 bases; unmatched junction nucleotides: 8. The CDR3 is 17 residues long. Here the CDR3 DNA reads TGCGCCAGCAGCCAAGATCCAGGGGGCGCATCAGGAAACACCATATATTTT. Translation gives CASSQDPGGASGNTIYF.

V is TRBV7-2 and J is TRBJ1-5; tentative D call: TRBD1 (5 bases). Per the germline V gene, CDR1 is SGHTA and CDR2 is FQGNSA. Trimming took 6 bases from V and 0 from J, leaving 12 bases between them. This CDR3 is 15 amino acids long. DNA of the CDR3: TGTGCCAGCAGGGGGGGAGGGAATAGCAATCAGCCCCAGCATTTT. It is translated as CASRGGGNSNQPQHF.

The rearrangement joins TRBV2 to TRBJ2-5; possibly TRBD2 for D (6 bases). Trimming removed 10 bases at V and 2 bases at J, with 14 bases between. CDR3 length: 13 amino acids. Looked up from germline, CDR1 is SNHLY and CDR2 is FYNNEI. CDR3: CATARDFQETQYF. The CDR3, as DNA: TGTGCCACAGCAAGGGACTTTCAAGAGACCCAGTACTTC. Looking up the rest from reference TRBV2 and TRBJ2-5 gives the full variable domain: EPEVTQTPSHQVTQMGQEVILRCVPISNHLYFYWYRQILGQKVEFLVSFYNNEISEKSEIFDDQFSVERPDGSNFTLKIRSTKLEDSAMYFCATARDFQETQYFGPGTRLLVL.

The chain combines TRBV2 with TRBJ2-5, with 10 positions matching TRBD1. V was pared by 8 bases and J by 5 bases, with 8 bases of the junction left unmatched. Germline values: CDR1 SNHLY, CDR2 FYNNEI. The CDR3 is 14 residues long. The CDR3 reads CASAKGQGYETQYF. DNA for the CDR3: TGTGCCAGCGCCAAGGGACAGGGGTACGAGACCCAGTACTTC.

V is TRBV4-1 and J is TRBJ1-2; D gene ambiguous. CDR3 length: 14 residues. Germline CDR1 reads MGHRA; CDR2 reads YSYEKL. V dropped 1 base and J dropped 5 bases, with 11 bases sitting between them. Written as DNA, the CDR3 is TGCGCCAGCAGCCAAGGCGCAACAGCATATGGCTACACCTTC. As protein: CASSQGATAYGYTF.

The chain employs TRBV6-5 and TRBJ1-1; D gene ambiguous. The CDR3 consists of 15 residues. Trimming left V 6 bases short and J 0 bases short, with 14 bases between. The germline CDR1 and CDR2 sequences are MNHEY and SVGAGI. CDR3 sequence reads: CASSQRAPVNTEAFF. CDR3 DNA: TGTGCCAGCAGCCAGCGGGCTCCGGTGAACACTGAAGCTTTCTTT.